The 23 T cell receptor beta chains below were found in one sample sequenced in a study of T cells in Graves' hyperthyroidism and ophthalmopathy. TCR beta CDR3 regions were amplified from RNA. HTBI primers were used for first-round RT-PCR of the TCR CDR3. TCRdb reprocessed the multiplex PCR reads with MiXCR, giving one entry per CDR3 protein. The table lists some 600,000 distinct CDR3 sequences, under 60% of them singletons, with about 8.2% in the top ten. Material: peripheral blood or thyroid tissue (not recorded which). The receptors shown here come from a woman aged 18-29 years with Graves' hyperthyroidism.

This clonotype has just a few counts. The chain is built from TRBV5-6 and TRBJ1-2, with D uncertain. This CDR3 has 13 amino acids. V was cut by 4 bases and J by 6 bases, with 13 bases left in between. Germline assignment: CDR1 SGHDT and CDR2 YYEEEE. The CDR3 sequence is CASSQDPRDGYTF. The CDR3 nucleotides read TGTGCCAGCAGCCAGGATCCACGAGATGGCTACACCTTC.

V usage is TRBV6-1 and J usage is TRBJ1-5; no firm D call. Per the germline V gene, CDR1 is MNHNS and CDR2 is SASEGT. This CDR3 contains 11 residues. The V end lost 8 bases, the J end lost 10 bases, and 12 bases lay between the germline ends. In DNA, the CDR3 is TGTGCCAGCGCAGATCCGGGACCCCAGCATTTT. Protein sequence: CASADPGPQHF.

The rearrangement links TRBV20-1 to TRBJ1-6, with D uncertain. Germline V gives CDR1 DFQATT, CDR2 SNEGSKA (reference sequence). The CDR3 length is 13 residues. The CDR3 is CSVETSEDSPLHF. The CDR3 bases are TGCAGCGTAGAGACTTCGGAGGACTCACCCCTCCACTTT.

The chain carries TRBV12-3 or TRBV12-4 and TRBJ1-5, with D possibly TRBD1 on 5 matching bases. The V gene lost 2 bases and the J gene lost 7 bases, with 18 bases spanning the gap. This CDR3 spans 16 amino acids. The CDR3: CASSLRNAGPRQPQHF. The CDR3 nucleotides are TGTGCCAGCAGTTTAAGGAACGCAGGGCCAAGGCAGCCCCAGCATTTT.

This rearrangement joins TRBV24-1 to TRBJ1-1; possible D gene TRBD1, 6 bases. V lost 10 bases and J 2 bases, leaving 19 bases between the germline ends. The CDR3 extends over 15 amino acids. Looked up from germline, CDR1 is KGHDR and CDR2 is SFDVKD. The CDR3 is CATNPGDPPNTEAFF. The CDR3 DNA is TGTGCCACAAACCCAGGGGATCCCCCCAACACTGAAGCTTTCTTT.

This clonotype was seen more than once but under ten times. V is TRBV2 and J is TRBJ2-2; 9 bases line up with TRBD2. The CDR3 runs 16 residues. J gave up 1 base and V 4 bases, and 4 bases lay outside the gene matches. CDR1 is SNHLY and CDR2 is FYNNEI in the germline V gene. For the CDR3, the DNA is TGTGCCAGCAGTGGATTAGCGGGAGAGAACACCGGGGAGCTGTTTTTT. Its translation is CASSGLAGENTGELFF.

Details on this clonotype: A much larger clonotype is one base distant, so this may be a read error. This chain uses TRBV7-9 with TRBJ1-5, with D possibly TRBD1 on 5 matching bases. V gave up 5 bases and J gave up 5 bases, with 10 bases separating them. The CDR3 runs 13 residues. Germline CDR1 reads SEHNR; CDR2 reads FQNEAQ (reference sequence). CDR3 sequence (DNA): TGTGCCAGCAGCCGGGGGAAAGATCAGCCCCAGCATTTT. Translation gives CASSRGKDQPQHF.

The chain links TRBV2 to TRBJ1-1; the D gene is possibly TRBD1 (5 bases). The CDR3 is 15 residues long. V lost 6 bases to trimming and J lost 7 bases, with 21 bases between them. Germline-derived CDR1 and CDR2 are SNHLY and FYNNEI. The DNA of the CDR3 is TGTGCCAGCAGCTTAGGACCGGGGCTGTGGAATGAAGCTTTCTTT. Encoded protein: CASSLGPGLWNEAFF.

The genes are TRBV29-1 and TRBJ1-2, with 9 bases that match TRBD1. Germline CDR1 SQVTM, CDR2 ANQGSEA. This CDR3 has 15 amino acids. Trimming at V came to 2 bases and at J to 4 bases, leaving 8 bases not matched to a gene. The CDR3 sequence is CSVEKRDRAPYGYTF. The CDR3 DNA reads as TGCAGCGTTGAAAAGCGGGACAGGGCCCCCTATGGCTACACCTTC.

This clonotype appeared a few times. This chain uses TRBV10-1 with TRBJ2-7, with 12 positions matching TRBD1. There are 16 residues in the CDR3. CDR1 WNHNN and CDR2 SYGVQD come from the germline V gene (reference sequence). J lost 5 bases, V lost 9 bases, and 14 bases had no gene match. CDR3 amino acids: CASRPPGQGARHEQYF. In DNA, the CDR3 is TGCGCCAGTCGCCCTCCGGGACAGGGGGCAAGACACGAGCAGTACTTC.

This CDR3 is CASSDPLREGRETQYF. CDR3 in DNA: TGTGCCAGCAGTGACCCCCTCAGGGAAGGAAGGGAGACCCAGTACTTC. The rearrangement links TRBV2 to TRBJ2-5, with a tentative D call TRBD1 (5 bases). Per germline, CDR1 SNHLY and CDR2 FYNNEI. V was trimmed by 3 bases and J by 5 bases, leaving 19 bases between them. This CDR3 is built from 16 residues.

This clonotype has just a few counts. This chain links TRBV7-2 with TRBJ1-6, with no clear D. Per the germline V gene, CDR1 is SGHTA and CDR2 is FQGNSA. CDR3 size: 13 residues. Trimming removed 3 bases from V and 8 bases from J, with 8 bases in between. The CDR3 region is CASSLFRDSPLHF. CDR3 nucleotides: TGTGCCAGCAGCTTGTTTAGGGATTCACCCCTCCACTTT.

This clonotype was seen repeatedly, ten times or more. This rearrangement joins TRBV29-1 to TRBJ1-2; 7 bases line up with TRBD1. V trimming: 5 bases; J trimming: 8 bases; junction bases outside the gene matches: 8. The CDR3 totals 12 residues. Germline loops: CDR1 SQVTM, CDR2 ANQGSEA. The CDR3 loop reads CSVLTGRGGYTF. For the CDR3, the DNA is TGCAGCGTTTTGACAGGGAGAGGCGGCTACACCTTC. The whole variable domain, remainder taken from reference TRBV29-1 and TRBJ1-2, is SAVISQKPSRDICQRGTSLTIQCQVDSQVTMMFWYRQQPGQSLTLIATANQGSEATYESGFVIDKFPISRPNLTFSTLTVSNMSPEDSSIYLCSVLTGRGGYTFGSGTRLTVV.

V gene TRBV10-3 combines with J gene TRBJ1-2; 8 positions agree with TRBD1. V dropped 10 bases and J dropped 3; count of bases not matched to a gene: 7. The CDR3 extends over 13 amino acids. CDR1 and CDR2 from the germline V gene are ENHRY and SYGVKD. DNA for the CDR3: TGTGCCAGCAGGGGGCTCGACTACTATGGCTACACCTTC. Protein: CASRGLDYYGYTF.

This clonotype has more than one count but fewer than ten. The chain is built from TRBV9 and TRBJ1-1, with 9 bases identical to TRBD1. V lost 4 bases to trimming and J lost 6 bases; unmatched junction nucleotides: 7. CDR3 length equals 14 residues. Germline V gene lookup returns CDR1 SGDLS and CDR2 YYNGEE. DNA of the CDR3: TGTGCCAGCAGCCCGAGGACAGGGGACCCTGAAGCTTTCTTT. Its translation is CASSPRTGDPEAFF. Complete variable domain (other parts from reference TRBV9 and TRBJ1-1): DSGVTQTPKHLITATGQRVTLRCSPRSGDLSVYWYQQSLDQGLQFLIQYYNGEERAKGNILERFSAQQFPDLHSELNLSSLELGDSALYFCASSPRTGDPEAFFGQGTRLTVV.

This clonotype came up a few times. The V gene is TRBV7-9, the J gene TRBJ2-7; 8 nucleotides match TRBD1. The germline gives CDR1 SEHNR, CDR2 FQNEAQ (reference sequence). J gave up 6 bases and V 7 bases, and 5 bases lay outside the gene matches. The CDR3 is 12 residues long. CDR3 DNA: TGTGCCAGCAACCCAGGGGGCATCGAGCAGTACTTC. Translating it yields CASNPGGIEQYF. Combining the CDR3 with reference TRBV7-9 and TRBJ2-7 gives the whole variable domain DTGVSQNPRHKITKRGQNVTFRCDPISEHNRLYWYRQTLGQGPEFLTYFQNEAQLEKSRLLSDRFSAERPKGSFSTLEIQRTEQGDSAMYLCASNPGGIEQYFGPGTRLTVT.

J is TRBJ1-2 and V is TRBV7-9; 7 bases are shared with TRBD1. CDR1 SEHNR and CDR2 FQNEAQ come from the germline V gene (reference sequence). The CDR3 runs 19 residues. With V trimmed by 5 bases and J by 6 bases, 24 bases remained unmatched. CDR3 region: CASSRTPQVVRDSGDGYTF. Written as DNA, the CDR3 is TGTGCCAGCAGCCGCACCCCTCAGGTAGTCCGGGACAGCGGCGATGGCTACACCTTC.

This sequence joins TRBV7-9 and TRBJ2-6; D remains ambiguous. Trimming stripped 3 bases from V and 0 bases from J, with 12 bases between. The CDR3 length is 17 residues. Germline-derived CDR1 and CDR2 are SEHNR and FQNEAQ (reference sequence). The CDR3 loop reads CASSLGRPGSGANVLTF. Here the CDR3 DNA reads TGTGCCAGCAGCTTGGGTAGGCCGGGCTCTGGGGCCAACGTCCTGACTTTC.

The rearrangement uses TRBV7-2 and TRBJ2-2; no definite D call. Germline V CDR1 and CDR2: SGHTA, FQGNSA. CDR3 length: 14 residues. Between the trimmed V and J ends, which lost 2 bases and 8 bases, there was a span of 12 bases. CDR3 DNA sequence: TGTGCCAGCAGCTTAAGTAACGCGGCGGGGGAGCTGTTTTTT. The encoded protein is CASSLSNAAGELFF.

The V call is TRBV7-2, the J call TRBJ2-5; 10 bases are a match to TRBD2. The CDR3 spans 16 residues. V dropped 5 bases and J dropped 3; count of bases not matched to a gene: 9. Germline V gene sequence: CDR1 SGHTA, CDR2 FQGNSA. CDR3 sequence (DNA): TGTGCCAGCAGCCCTTGGGCTAGCGGGAGCGAAGAGACCCAGTACTTC. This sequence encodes CASSPWASGSEETQYF.

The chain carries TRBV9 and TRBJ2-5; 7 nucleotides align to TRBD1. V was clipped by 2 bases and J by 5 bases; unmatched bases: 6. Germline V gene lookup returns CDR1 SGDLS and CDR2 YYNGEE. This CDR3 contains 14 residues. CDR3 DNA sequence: TGTGCCAGCAGCGTGACAGGGAGTATGGAGACCCAGTACTTC. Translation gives CASSVTGSMETQYF.

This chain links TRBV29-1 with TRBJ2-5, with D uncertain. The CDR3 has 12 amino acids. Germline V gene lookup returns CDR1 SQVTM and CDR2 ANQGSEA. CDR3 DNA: TGCAGTTTAAGAGCGTACCAAGAGACCCAGTACTTC. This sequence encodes CSLRAYQETQYF.

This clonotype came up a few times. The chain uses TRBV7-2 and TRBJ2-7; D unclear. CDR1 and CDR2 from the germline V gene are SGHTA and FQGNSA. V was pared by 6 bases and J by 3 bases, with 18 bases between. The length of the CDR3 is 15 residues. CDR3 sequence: CASSYSSQRGYEQYF. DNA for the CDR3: TGTGCCAGCAGTTACTCGAGTCAGCGAGGCTACGAGCAGTACTTC.